Shown below are 23 T cell receptor beta chains from a single sample sequenced in a study of beta chain features in type 1 diabetes. Study outcomes and limitations: All four CD4+ subsets of Type 1 diabetes patients contained TCRB CDR3s that were moderately but significantly shorter.

Antigens of these TCRs are unknown. cDNA synthesis used the whole RNA isolate, giving expressed TCRB sequences. Here immunoSEQ multiplex PCR was the method, and the copy in TCRdb shows in-frame clones only, minus some. This repertoire shows more than 250,000 clones, 14% to 15% found once; its top ten account for less than 0.02%. The specimen was naive CD4+ T cells from blood. The receptors were sampled from a man younger than 35 with type 1 diabetes.

The rearrangement joins TRBV4-2 to TRBJ2-6; D remains unclear. Germline V gene lookup returns CDR1 LGHNA and CDR2 YNFKEQ. Trimming pared 4 bases from V and 2 bases from J, leaving 3 bases between. The CDR3 consists of 13 residues. DNA for the CDR3: TGTGCCAGCAGCCCCACTGGGGCCAACGTCCTGACTTTC. This codes for CASSPTGANVLTF.

The chain combines TRBV6-6 with TRBJ1-1, with D tentatively TRBD1 (5 bases). From germline, CDR1 is MNHNY and CDR2 SVGAGI (reference sequence). This CDR3 has 16 residues. V lost 7 bases and J lost 0, with 18 bases in between. This CDR3 reads CASTLPRGGVNTEAFF. Written as DNA, the CDR3 is TGTGCCAGCACCCTCCCCCGCGGGGGGGTGAACACTGAAGCTTTCTTT.

This clone was recorded a few times. The chain combines TRBV18 with TRBJ2-5; possibly TRBD1 for D (6 bases). This CDR3 comprises 15 residues. With 3 bases removed from V and 6 bases from J, the gap between germline ends came to 17 bases. Germline CDR1 and CDR2: KGHSH and LQKENI. The CDR3 nucleotides are TGTGCCAGCTCACCGCCATTACAGGGATGGCAGACCCAGTACTTC. Translation gives CASSPPLQGWQTQYF.

This clone was seen a handful of times. The V gene is TRBV30, the J gene TRBJ1-5; D gene unclear. CDR3 size: 14 residues. The germline V and J ends were trimmed by 2 bases and 0 bases, with 8 bases remaining between them. Germline V gene sequence: CDR1 GTSNPN, CDR2 SVGIG (reference sequence). The CDR3 coding sequence is TGTGCCTGGAGTTTCAGGATTAGCAATCAGCCCCAGCATTTT. Translated, it gives CAWSFRISNQPQHF.

This clone was detected only a few times. The rearrangement joins TRBV30 to TRBJ2-1, with 7 bases identical to TRBD2. Trimming took 1 base from V and 2 from J; bases not matched to a gene: 5. Germline V gives CDR1 GTSNPN, CDR2 SVGIG (reference sequence). CDR3 length: 15 residues. The CDR3 nucleotides are TGTGCCTGGAGTGGGACTAGAGGGGCCTACAATGAGCAGTTCTTC. This encodes CAWSGTRGAYNEQFF.

The rearrangement links TRBV27 to TRBJ1-2; TRBD1 is a possible D gene (5 bases). This CDR3 is built from 17 residues. Trimming cost V 2 bases and J 4 bases, with 20 bases left between them. Germline CDR1 MNHEY, CDR2 SMNVEV (reference sequence). The CDR3 region has the DNA TGTGCCAGCAGTTTAGAATGGCGCGGGGGGGTAGGCTATGGCTACACCTTC. It is translated as CASSLEWRGGVGYGYTF.

The chain uses TRBV30 and TRBJ2-7; D may be TRBD2 (6 bases). The germline gives CDR1 GTSNPN, CDR2 SVGIG (reference sequence). CDR3 length equals 13 residues. V gave up 5 bases and J gave up 6 bases, with 17 bases separating them. The CDR3 DNA follows: TGTGCCTGGGGGTTGATCGGGGGTGGCGAGCAGTACTTC. This encodes CAWGLIGGGEQYF.

The V and J genes are TRBV7-9 and TRBJ2-7, with 9 bases matching TRBD2. The V segment lost 0 bases and the J segment 2 bases; nucleotides outside the gene matches: 11. The CDR3 is 18 residues long. Germline-derived CDR1 and CDR2 are SEHNR and FQNEAQ (reference sequence). The CDR3 sequence: CASSLAVASGKVAYEQYF. CDR3 DNA: TGTGCCAGCAGCTTAGCGGTGGCTAGCGGGAAAGTCGCCTACGAGCAGTACTTC.

J is TRBJ2-3 and V is TRBV4-1, with 7 nucleotides matching TRBD2. Unmatched junction bases numbered 8, after V lost 3 bases and J lost 2 bases. The CDR3 has 16 residues. From germline, CDR1 is MGHRA and CDR2 YSYEKL. This CDR3 reads CASSHSPGLTTDTQYF. The DNA of the CDR3 is TGCGCCAGCAGCCATTCTCCGGGACTAACCACAGATACGCAGTATTTT.

The CDR3 nucleotides read TGTGCCAGCAGCTTTTCCAGTGCTTACGAGCAGTACTTC. This codes for CASSFSSAYEQYF. This chain connects TRBV5-4 to TRBJ2-7; no clear D. The CDR3 loop spans 13 amino acids. From germline, CDR1 is SGHNT and CDR2 YYREEE (reference sequence). Trimming left V 2 bases short and J 4 bases short, with 10 bases between.

There are a few counts of this clone. Here the CDR3 DNA reads TGTGCCAGCAGCGTAGGACAGGGCCGCTCCTACGAGCAGTACTTC. This translates into CASSVGQGRSYEQYF. The chain carries TRBV9 and TRBJ2-7, with TRBD1 identical over 7 bases. Germline V CDR1 and CDR2: SGDLS, YYNGEE. This CDR3 region has 15 residues. J was trimmed by 0 bases and V by 0 bases; bases with no gene match: 3.

This clone was seen a few times. This chain joins TRBV30 and TRBJ2-7; no clear D gene. Trimming shortened V by 2 bases and J by 3 bases, and 5 bases separated the two germline ends. CDR3 length equals 11 residues. Germline V gene sequence: CDR1 GTSNPN, CDR2 SVGIG (reference sequence). CDR3: CAWSSNYEQYF. In DNA, the CDR3 is TGTGCCTGGAGTAGCAACTACGAGCAGTACTTC.

This clone has more than one count but fewer than ten. The rearrangement joins TRBV6-5 to TRBJ2-7; tentative D call: TRBD1 (6 bases). Germline assignment: CDR1 MNHEY and CDR2 SVGAGI. CDR3 length equals 13 residues. The germline V and J ends were trimmed by 8 bases and 2 bases, with 13 bases remaining between them. The CDR3 coding sequence is TGTGCCAGCTCCGGGACACGGACCTACGAGCAGTACTTC. Translation gives CASSGTRTYEQYF.

The rearrangement joins TRBV5-6 to TRBJ2-1; D is unresolved. CDR3 size: 14 residues. V shed 1 base and J shed 4 bases, with 9 bases lying between them. Germline assignment: CDR1 SGHDT and CDR2 YYEEEE. The DNA of the CDR3 is TGTGCCAGCAGCTTGTTGGGCCCGTACAATGAGCAGTTCTTC. It is translated as CASSLLGPYNEQFF.

The chain uses TRBV5-5 and TRBJ2-5, with 8 positions matching TRBD1. The CDR3 is 14 residues long. From germline, CDR1 is SGHKS and CDR2 YYEKEE (reference sequence). With 4 bases clipped from V and 1 base from J, the junction kept 3 bases outside the gene matches. CDR3 residues: CASSRGQVQETQYF. The CDR3 DNA reads TGTGCCAGCAGCCGGGGACAGGTCCAAGAGACCCAGTACTTC.

This clone was detected only a few times. This sequence joins TRBV21-1 and TRBJ2-1; the table's D call of TRBD2 was not tested on the DNA. TRBV21-1 is a pseudogene. The CDR3 runs to 18 residues. The CDR3 loop is CASSKGRAIPYSYNEQFF. CDR3 DNA sequence: TGTGCCAGCAGCAAAGGGAGGGCTATCCCATACTCCTACAATGAGCAGTTCTTC.

This clone showed up just a few times. The genes are TRBV25-1 and TRBJ1-4; D remains ambiguous. Between the trimmed V and J ends, which lost 6 bases and 8 bases, there was a span of 7 bases. The CDR3 length is 11 residues. In germline, CDR1 is MGHDK, CDR2 SYGVNS. CDR3 coding DNA: TGTGCCAGCAGAGCCGGGGAAAAACTGTTTTTT. Protein sequence: CASRAGEKLFF.

The CDR3 DNA is TGTGCCACCCTACGGTGGCAGGGATATTACGAGCAGTACTTC. Amino acid sequence: CATLRWQGYYEQYF. The chain links TRBV28 to TRBJ2-7; D possibly corresponds to TRBD1 (5 bases). Germline CDR1 MDHEN, CDR2 SYDVKM. Trimming took 10 bases from V and 4 from J, leaving 20 bases between them. This CDR3 comprises 14 residues.

This clone has more than one count but fewer than ten. The V and J genes are TRBV2 and TRBJ1-2; the match to TRBD1 covers 8 bases. This CDR3 has 17 amino acids. V shed 8 bases, J shed 4 bases, and the junction held 18 bases outside the gene matches. Germline V gene data show CDR1 as SNHLY and CDR2 as FYNNEI. In nucleotides, the CDR3 is TGTGCCAGCCCCAACCCGGGACAGGAAAACCGTCTCTATGGCTACACCTTC. This gives the protein CASPNPGQENRLYGYTF.

The V and J genes are TRBV2 and TRBJ1-1; 7 positions agree with TRBD1. The CDR3 sequence is 13 residues long. Looked up from germline, CDR1 is SNHLY and CDR2 is FYNNEI. After removal of 7 bases from V and 10 bases from J, the junction contained 12 bases not matched to a gene. The CDR3 protein is CASNLDRALGAFF. CDR3 nucleotides: TGTGCCAGCAACCTCGACAGGGCCTTAGGAGCTTTCTTT.

This rearrangement joins TRBV5-1 to TRBJ2-5, with D uncertain. Germline CDR1 SGHRS, CDR2 YFSETQ. CDR3 length: 14 amino acids. V lost 4 bases, J lost 1 base, and 11 bases lay in between. The CDR3 is CASSISGGQETQYF. Written as DNA, the CDR3 is TGCGCCAGCAGCATCTCCGGCGGCCAAGAGACCCAGTACTTC.

Only a few counts were recorded for this clone. J is TRBJ2-2 and V is TRBV2; 7 positions match TRBD1. Germline V CDR1 and CDR2: SNHLY, FYNNEI. The CDR3 length is 17 residues. Trimming removed 5 bases from V and 4 bases from J; junction bases left unmatched: 13. The CDR3 DNA reads TGTGCCAGCAGTCACAGGGGTCCGTTGTTGGGCACCGGGGAGCTGTTTTTT. Amino acid sequence: CASSHRGPLLGTGELFF.

A remark on this clone: The same CDR3 can be traced to other DNA sequences in this sample. This chain connects TRBV29-1 to TRBJ2-5, with unresolved D. CDR3 length equals 10 residues. Per germline, CDR1 SQVTM and CDR2 ANQGSEA. V lost 4 bases, J lost 5 bases, and 5 bases lay in between. CDR3: CSVARETQYF. The CDR3 coding sequence is TGCAGCGTTGCCCGGGAGACCCAGTACTTC.